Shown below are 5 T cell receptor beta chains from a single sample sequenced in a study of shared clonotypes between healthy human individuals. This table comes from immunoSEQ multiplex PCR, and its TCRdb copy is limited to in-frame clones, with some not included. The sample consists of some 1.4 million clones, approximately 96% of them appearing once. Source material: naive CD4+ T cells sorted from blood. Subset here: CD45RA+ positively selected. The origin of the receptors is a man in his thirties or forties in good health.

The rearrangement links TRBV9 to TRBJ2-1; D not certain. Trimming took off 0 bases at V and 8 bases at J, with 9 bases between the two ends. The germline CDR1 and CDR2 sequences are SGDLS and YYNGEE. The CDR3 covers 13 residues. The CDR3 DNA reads TGTGCCAGCAGCGTAGCTACGGGCGATGAGCAGTTCTTC. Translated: CASSVATGDEQFF.

The CDR3 spells CASSQDATSSETQYF. CDR3 bases: TGTGCCAGCAGCCAAGATGCCACCTCTTCAGAGACCCAGTACTTC. V is TRBV14 and J is TRBJ2-5, with D uncertain. CDR3 length: 15 amino acids. The germline CDR1 and CDR2 sequences are SGHDN and FVKESK. V lost 0 bases, J lost 4 bases, and 12 bases lay in between.

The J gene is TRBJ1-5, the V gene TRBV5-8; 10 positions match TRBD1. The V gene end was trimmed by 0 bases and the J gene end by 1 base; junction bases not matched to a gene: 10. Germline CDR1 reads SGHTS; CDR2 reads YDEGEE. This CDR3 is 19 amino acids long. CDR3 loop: CASSLALGQGVMSNQPQHF. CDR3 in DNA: TGTGCCAGCAGCTTGGCCCTCGGACAGGGGGTTATGAGCAATCAGCCCCAGCATTTT.

In DNA, the CDR3 is TGTGCCAGCAGCGTTACAGGGATTGGAAACACCATATATTTT. Its translation: CASSVTGIGNTIYF. The chain joins TRBV9 to TRBJ1-3; TRBD1 is a possible D gene (6 bases). V gave up 2 bases and J gave up 3 bases, with 9 bases separating them. CDR3 length: 14 amino acids. Germline loops: CDR1 SGDLS, CDR2 YYNGEE. The complete variable domain, with remaining parts taken from reference TRBV9 and TRBJ1-3, reads DSGVTQTPKHLITATGQRVTLRCSPRSGDLSVYWYQQSLDQGLQFLIQYYNGEERAKGNILERFSAQQFPDLHSELNLSSLELGDSALYFCASSVTGIGNTIYFGEGSWLTVV.

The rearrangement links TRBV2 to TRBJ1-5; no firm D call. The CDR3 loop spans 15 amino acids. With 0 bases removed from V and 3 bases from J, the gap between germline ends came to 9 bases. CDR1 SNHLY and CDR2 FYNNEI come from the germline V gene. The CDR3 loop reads CASSEALSYNQPQHF. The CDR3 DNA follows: TGTGCCAGCAGTGAAGCTCTCTCCTACAATCAGCCCCAGCATTTT.